The 29 T cell receptor beta chains below all came from one sample that was sequenced in a study of T cell responses to AZD1222 COVID-19 vaccine. The table came from immunoSEQ multiplex PCR; TCRdb's copy has only in-frame clones and leaves some out. Found here are 150,000 or so clones, over 80% of them singletons; the top ten hold roughly 3.8%. The source material was peripheral blood, sampled 28 days after the second AZD1222 dose. All receptors derive from an adult who received the AZD1222 COVID-19 vaccine.

The table lists this clone with a count of one. The rearrangement links TRBV15 to TRBJ1-2; D gene ambiguous. The CDR3 is 15 residues long. CDR1 and CDR2 (germline): LNHNV, YYDKDF (reference sequence). Trimming cost V 0 bases and J 4 bases, with 12 bases left between them. CDR3 protein: CATSRDSEGPYGYTF. The CDR3 nucleotides are TGTGCCACCAGCAGAGATTCCGAGGGCCCCTATGGCTACACCTTC.

This sequence joins TRBV9 and TRBJ1-2; a weak D match, TRBD1 (5 bases). In germline, CDR1 is SGDLS, CDR2 YYNGEE. V lost 0 bases and J 2 bases, leaving 20 bases between the germline ends. This CDR3 contains 18 residues. Here the CDR3 reads CASSVALWGTEENYGYTF. CDR3 DNA sequence: TGTGCCAGCAGCGTAGCTTTGTGGGGGACGGAAGAGAACTATGGCTACACCTTC.

Here the CDR3 reads CASSHKGGGLVTEAFF. CDR3 sequence (DNA): TGTGCCAGCAGCCACAAAGGGGGGGGGCTGGTCACTGAAGCTTTCTTT. The rearrangement uses TRBV3-1 (or the pseudogene TRBV3-2) and TRBJ1-1; a weak D match, TRBD1 (6 bases). Germline-derived CDR1 and CDR2 are LGHDT and YNNKEL (reference sequence). V was cut by 3 bases and J by 4 bases, with 18 bases left in between. This CDR3 is 16 amino acids long.

The rearrangement joins TRBV2 to TRBJ1-3, with 7 bases matching TRBD1. The germline V gene encodes CDR1 SNHLY and CDR2 FYNNEI. The length of the CDR3 is 17 residues. Trimming at V came to 2 bases and at J to 0 bases, leaving 7 bases not matched to a gene. CDR3 nucleotide sequence: TGTGCCAGCAGTGAACCCGGGACAGCCCTCTCTGGAAACACCATATATTTT. Translating gives CASSEPGTALSGNTIYF.

This chain joins TRBV5-5 and TRBJ1-1; D is possibly TRBD1 (5 bases). This CDR3 spans 17 amino acids. Germline-derived CDR1 and CDR2 are SGHKS and YYEKEE (reference sequence). Trimming left V 0 bases short and J 2 bases short, with 17 bases between. CDR3 loop: CASSLVLLGLSNTEAFF. CDR3 DNA: TGTGCCAGCAGCTTGGTACTGCTGGGGCTATCAAACACTGAAGCTTTCTTT. Full variable domain (rest looked up from reference TRBV5-5 and TRBJ1-1): DAGVTQSPTHLIKTRGQQVTLRCSPISGHKSVSWYQQVLGQGPQFIFQYYEKEERGRGNFPDRFSARQFPNYSSELNVNALLLGDSALYLCASSLVLLGLSNTEAFFGQGTRLTVV.

The chain joins TRBV2 to TRBJ2-1, with TRBD2 matching 14 bases. The V gene end was trimmed by 3 bases and the J gene end by 7 bases; junction bases not matched to a gene: 5. In germline, CDR1 is SNHLY, CDR2 FYNNEI. This CDR3 is 16 amino acids long. The CDR3 loop reads CASSDPGLAGVNEQFF. CDR3 DNA: TGTGCCAGCAGTGACCCGGGACTAGCGGGGGTTAATGAGCAGTTCTTC.

The rearrangement uses TRBV23-1 and TRBJ2-1; 8 bases line up with TRBD1. TRBV23-1 carries the ORF label, with uncertain function. CDR3 length: 14 residues. Trimming took 3 bases from V and 8 from J; bases not matched to a gene: 6. The DNA of the CDR3 is TGCGCCAGCAGTCACCAGGACAGGGTCGATGAGCAGTTCTTC. Its protein product is CASSHQDRVDEQFF.

CDR3 region: CASSVWVGPQHF. CDR3 DNA sequence: TGTGCCAGCAGCGTTTGGGTTGGGCCCCAGCATTTT. The chain carries TRBV6-5 and TRBJ1-5; no firm D call. V was pared by 6 bases and J by 9 bases, with 12 bases between. This CDR3 region has 12 residues. Looked up from germline, CDR1 is MNHEY and CDR2 is SVGAGI.

This sequence joins TRBV18 and TRBJ2-5; 8 bases agree with TRBD1. The CDR3 runs to 15 residues. Germline values: CDR1 KGHSH, CDR2 LQKENI. V was clipped by 5 bases and J by 5 bases; unmatched bases: 10. The CDR3 loop is CASSSDRGWGETQYF. CDR3 nucleotides: TGTGCCAGCTCATCCGACAGGGGATGGGGGGAGACCCAGTACTTC.

The chain combines TRBV2 with TRBJ2-7; TRBD2 agrees at 7 bases. This CDR3 contains 15 residues. Per germline, CDR1 SNHLY and CDR2 FYNNEI. The trim removed 6 bases at V and 7 bases at J, leaving 15 bases unmatched. The CDR3 DNA reads as TGTGCCAGCAGCTGGAGTCGCGGGGGAAGGGGTGAGCAGTACTTC. Protein sequence: CASSWSRGGRGEQYF.

CDR3 protein: CASSKPSAGVTYEQYF. CDR3 bases: TGTGCCAGCAGTAAGCCGTCAGCAGGGGTTACCTACGAGCAGTACTTC. The chain is built from TRBV27 and TRBJ2-7, with a possible D match to TRBD1 (6 bases). V lost 5 bases to trimming and J lost 2 bases, with 19 bases between them. Germline V gene data show CDR1 as MNHEY and CDR2 as SMNVEV (reference sequence). The CDR3 sequence is 16 residues long.

The rearrangement joins TRBV6-2 or TRBV6-3 to TRBJ2-7; D gene ambiguous. This CDR3 has 12 residues. The V end was cut by 0 bases, the J end by 5 bases, with 5 bases between. Germline CDR1 reads MNHEY; CDR2 reads SVGEGT. The CDR3: CASSYSPHEQYF. Written as DNA, the CDR3 is TGTGCCAGCAGTTACTCCCCCCACGAGCAGTACTTC.

The chain uses TRBV4-3 and TRBJ2-1, with TRBD2 matching over 13 bases. CDR1 and CDR2 (germline): LGHNA, YSLEER. This CDR3 spans 15 amino acids. V trimming: 1 base; J trimming: 10 bases; junction bases outside the gene matches: 4. The CDR3 bases are TGCGCCAGCAGCCAAGCTGGACTAGCGGGAGACGAGCAGTTCTTC. Translation gives CASSQAGLAGDEQFF.

V and J are TRBV7-6 and TRBJ2-2, with TRBD1 matching over 10 bases. CDR1 SGHVS and CDR2 FNYEAQ come from the germline V gene. This CDR3 comprises 16 residues. V trimming: 3 bases; J trimming: 3 bases; junction bases outside the gene matches: 4. CDR3 DNA: TGTGCCAGCAGCTTTTCCGGGACAGGGGACACCGGGGAGCTGTTTTTT. Translated: CASSFSGTGDTGELFF.

The J gene is TRBJ1-1, the V gene TRBV11-3, with D possibly matching TRBD1 (5 bases). Germline lookup yields CDR1 SGHNT and CDR2 YENEEA. The CDR3 has 16 amino acids. Trimming pared 0 bases from V and 1 base from J, leaving 12 bases between. CDR3 sequence: CASSLDWAGKNTEAFF. The CDR3 DNA reads as TGTGCCAGCAGCTTAGATTGGGCAGGGAAGAACACTGAAGCTTTCTTT.

J is TRBJ1-2 and V is TRBV25-1; D not resolved. The V gene's germline CDR1 is MGHDK and CDR2 SYGVNS. The CDR3 runs to 14 residues. Trimming took off 2 bases at V and 5 bases at J, with 12 bases between the two ends. CDR3 in amino acids: CASSERFLGYGYTF. DNA of the CDR3: TGTGCCAGCAGTGAACGATTTTTAGGGTATGGCTACACCTTC.

V gene TRBV7-2 combines with J gene TRBJ2-1; D gene ambiguous. V gave up 1 base and J gave up 6 bases, with 10 bases separating them. CDR3 length: 14 amino acids. Germline assignment: CDR1 SGHTA and CDR2 FQGNSA. This CDR3 is CASSLDLPRNEQFF. The DNA for the CDR3 is TGTGCCAGCAGCTTAGATCTTCCGCGCAATGAGCAGTTCTTC.

The rearrangement joins TRBV5-6 to TRBJ2-7, with 9 bases identical to TRBD1. The V segment lost 4 bases and the J segment 5 bases; nucleotides outside the gene matches: 7. The CDR3 length is 14 residues. CDR1 SGHDT and CDR2 YYEEEE come from the germline V gene. The CDR3 sequence: CASSGTGQYDEQYF. Here the CDR3 DNA reads TGTGCCAGCAGCGGGACAGGGCAATACGACGAGCAGTACTTC.

The chain carries TRBV6-5 and TRBJ1-4; TRBD1 is a possible D gene (6 bases). This CDR3 has 14 residues. Germline-derived CDR1 and CDR2 are MNHEY and SVGAGI. V gave up 5 bases and J gave up 4 bases, with 11 bases separating them. The CDR3 protein is CASSIGQYNEKLFF. CDR3 DNA sequence: TGTGCCAGCAGTATCGGACAGTATAATGAAAAACTGTTTTTT.

This clone showed up just a few times. This chain links TRBV4-1 with TRBJ1-2, with D uncertain. The V end lost 0 bases, the J end lost 1 base, and 3 bases lay between the germline ends. Germline values: CDR1 MGHRA, CDR2 YSYEKL. The CDR3 has 13 residues. The CDR3: CASSQDNNYGYTF. CDR3 bases: TGCGCCAGCAGCCAAGACAATAACTATGGCTACACCTTC.

The chain joins TRBV7-2 to TRBJ2-4; 11 bases align to TRBD2. CDR3 size: 16 residues. The germline gives CDR1 SGHTA, CDR2 FQGNSA. V shed 5 bases and J 4 bases; nucleotides not matched to a gene: 7. The CDR3 protein is CASSQRLAGHKNIQYF. CDR3 bases: TGTGCCAGCAGCCAAAGACTAGCGGGACATAAAAACATTCAGTACTTC.

The rearrangement links TRBV27 to TRBJ2-1; weak D call: TRBD2 (6 bases). Germline CDR1 reads MNHEY; CDR2 reads SMNVEV (reference sequence). V dropped 4 bases and J dropped 9 bases, with 13 bases sitting between them. CDR3 length: 13 amino acids. CDR3 in amino acids: CASSWDLSGEQFF. The CDR3 region has the DNA TGTGCCAGCAGTTGGGACTTATCCGGTGAGCAGTTCTTC.

The CDR3 nucleotides read TGTGCCAGCAGCTTGCCGTCGACTAGCGGGGACTACAATGAGCAGTTCTTC. Protein sequence: CASSLPSTSGDYNEQFF. This sequence joins TRBV13 and TRBJ2-1; the match to TRBD2 covers 11 bases. Germline CDR1 PRHDT, CDR2 FYEKMQ (reference sequence). This CDR3 comprises 17 residues. V shed 3 bases and J 3 bases; nucleotides not matched to a gene: 7.

This chain joins TRBV24-1 and TRBJ2-2; D tentatively reads TRBD1 or TRBD2 (5 bases each). Trimming took 6 bases from V and 7 from J, leaving 20 bases between them. The CDR3 has 16 amino acids. Looked up from germline, CDR1 is KGHDR and CDR2 is SFDVKD. The CDR3 DNA is TGTGCCACCAGTTACCGGGACCCGAGGATAGGCGGGGAGCTGTTTTTT. Its protein product is CATSYRDPRIGGELFF.

The gene calls are TRBV20-1 and TRBJ2-1; D ambiguous. This CDR3 contains 10 residues. Trimming took 5 bases from V and 8 from J, leaving 7 bases between them. Germline V gene lookup returns CDR1 DFQATT and CDR2 SNEGSKA (reference sequence). Here the CDR3 reads CSAETHEQFF. The CDR3 DNA follows: TGCAGTGCTGAGACCCATGAGCAGTTCTTC.

The chain links TRBV6-1 to TRBJ1-4; D remains ambiguous. CDR1 is MNHNS, CDR2 SASEGT, per germline. This CDR3 has 16 amino acids. With 1 base removed from V and 8 bases from J, the gap between germline ends came to 17 bases. The chain's CDR3 is CASSEGGTDLLEKLFF. CDR3 nucleotides: TGTGCCAGCAGTGAAGGAGGAACAGACCTTTTGGAAAAACTGTTTTTT.

The chain has TRBV5-1 and TRBJ2-3; 7 bases map to TRBD1. The CDR3 consists of 15 residues. V lost 5 bases and J lost 3; bases outside the gene matches: 9. The germline V gene has CDR1 SGHRS and CDR2 YFSETQ. CDR3 bases: TGCGCCAGCAGTCAGGGGGTGCCCGGGACAGATACGCAGTATTTT. Protein sequence: CASSQGVPGTDTQYF.

The CDR3 nucleotides are TGTGCCATCAGTGCCGGGAAAACTGAAGCTTTCTTT. Translating it yields CAISAGKTEAFF. This rearrangement joins TRBV10-3 to TRBJ1-1; no clear D gene. The V gene's germline CDR1 is ENHRY and CDR2 SYGVKD. Trimming stripped 4 bases from V and 5 bases from J, with 8 bases between. This CDR3 has 12 residues.

CDR3 coding DNA: TGTGCCAGCAGCTTGGGACAGCAAGTGTACGAGCAGTACTTC. It is translated as CASSLGQQVYEQYF. This chain joins TRBV7-2 and TRBJ2-7; 7 bases map to TRBD1. V lost 3 bases to trimming and J lost 4 bases; unmatched junction nucleotides: 6. The CDR3 length is 14 residues. Germline V lookup: CDR1 SGHTA, CDR2 FQGNSA.